This note documents a single T cell receptor beta chain sequence. The data derive from a study of T-cell reconstitution after alpha-beta-depleted transplantation in children. V was pared by 4 bases and J by 5 bases, with 7 bases of the junction left unmatched. CDR3 length equals 16 residues. TCRbeta library preparation incorporated unique molecular identifiers. TCRdb re-derived calls from the PCR reads in MiXCR, one entry per CDR3 protein. The table lists 500,000 to 600,000 distinct CDR3 sequences, roughly 18% of them singletons. The receptor was isolated from a human donor who donated a stem cell graft to a child with acute lymphoblastic leukemia. The V call is TRBV12-3 or TRBV12-4, the J call TRBJ2-5, with TRBD2 matching over 13 bases. Sequences were derived from PBMCs from the stem cell graft donor, sampled from the stem cell graft. The CDR3 region is CASSSSGTSGVETQYF. The DNA for the CDR3 is TGTGCCAGCAGTTCCTCCGGGACTAGCGGGGTCGAGACCCAGTACTTC.